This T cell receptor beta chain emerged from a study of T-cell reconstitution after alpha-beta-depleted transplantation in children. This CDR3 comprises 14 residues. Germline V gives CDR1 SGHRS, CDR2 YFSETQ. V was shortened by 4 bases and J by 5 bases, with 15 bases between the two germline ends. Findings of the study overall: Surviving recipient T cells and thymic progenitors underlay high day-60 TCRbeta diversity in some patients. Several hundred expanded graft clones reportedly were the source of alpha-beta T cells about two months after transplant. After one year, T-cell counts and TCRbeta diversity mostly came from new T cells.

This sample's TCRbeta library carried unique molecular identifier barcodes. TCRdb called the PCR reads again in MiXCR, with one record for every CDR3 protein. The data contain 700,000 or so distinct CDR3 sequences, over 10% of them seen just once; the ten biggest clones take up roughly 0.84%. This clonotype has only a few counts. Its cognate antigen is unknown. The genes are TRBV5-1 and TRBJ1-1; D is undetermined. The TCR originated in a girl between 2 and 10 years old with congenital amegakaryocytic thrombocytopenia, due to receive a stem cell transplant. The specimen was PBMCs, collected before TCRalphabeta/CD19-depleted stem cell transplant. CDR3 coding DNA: TGCGCCAGCAGCGGAGGGATCTATGAAACTGAAGCTTTCTTT. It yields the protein CASSGGIYETEAFF.